A single TCR beta chain is shown here with its context. The antigen remains unidentified. The entry originates in a study of cytomegalovirus exposure and HLA in healthy donors. Across the study: Among 398 genotyped donors, around 81% fell in the Caucasian-associated ancestry cluster. The study, taken as a whole, reports: It has been reported that TCR beta sequences accurately predicted the HLA-A and HLA-B alleles of most subjects.

60 Vbeta and 13 Jbeta primers were used in PCR. Repertoires were generated with immunoSEQ multiplex PCR, while TCRdb's copy carries only in-frame clones and drops some. This sample yields about 82,000 clones, of which around 76% are seen a single time; roughly 6.2% belongs to the top ten. The CDR3 extends over 17 amino acids. The V end was cut by 4 bases, the J end by 0 bases, with 15 bases between. CDR1 and CDR2 from the germline V gene are KGHSH and LQKENI. This TCR came from a woman in her fifties or sixties in good health and CMV-seropositive. Sequenced: PBMCs. The chain employs TRBV18 and TRBJ2-2; weak D call: TRBD2 (6 bases). The CDR3 sequence is CASSLAGRQSNTGELFF. In DNA form, the CDR3 reads TGTGCCAGCTCACTCGCGGGAAGACAGTCGAACACCGGGGAGCTGTTTTTT.